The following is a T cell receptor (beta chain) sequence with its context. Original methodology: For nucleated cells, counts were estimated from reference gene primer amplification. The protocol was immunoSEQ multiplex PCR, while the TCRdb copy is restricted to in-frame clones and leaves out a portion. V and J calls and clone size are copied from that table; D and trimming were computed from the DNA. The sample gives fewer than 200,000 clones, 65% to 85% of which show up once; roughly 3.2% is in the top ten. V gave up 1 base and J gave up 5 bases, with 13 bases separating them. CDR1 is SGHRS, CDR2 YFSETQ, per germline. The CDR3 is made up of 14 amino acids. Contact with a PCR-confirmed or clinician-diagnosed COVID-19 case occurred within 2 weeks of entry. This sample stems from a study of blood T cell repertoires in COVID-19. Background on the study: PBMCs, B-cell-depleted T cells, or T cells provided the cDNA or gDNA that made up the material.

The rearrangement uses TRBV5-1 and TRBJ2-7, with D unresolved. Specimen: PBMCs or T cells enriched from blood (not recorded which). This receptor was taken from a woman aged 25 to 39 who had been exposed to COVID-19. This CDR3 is CASSLYSPSDEQYF. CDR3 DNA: TGCGCCAGCAGCTTGTATTCGCCTTCGGACGAGCAGTACTTC.